The entry that follows covers one T cell receptor (beta chain) sequence. Its antigen remains unknown. The data stem from a study of beta chain features in type 1 diabetes. Study observations and caveats: Among all four CD4+ subsets, Type 1 diabetes patients had TCRB CDR3s that were moderately but significantly shorter.

Isolated RNA was reverse transcribed in full, so expressed TCRB transcripts were sequenced. Repertoires were generated with immunoSEQ multiplex PCR, while TCRdb's copy carries only in-frame clones and drops some. The sample comprises hundreds of thousands of clones, around an eighth of which are singletons, and 0.03% to 0.04% rests with the top ten. CD45RO/CCR7/CD25/CD127/CD95/CD27 separated CD4+ naive, central memory, regulatory and stem cell-like memory cells by sorting. This sequence originates from a man aged 18 to 30 with type 1 diabetes. The sequencing input was naive CD4+ T cells from blood.

For the CDR3, the DNA is TGCGCCAGCAGCCCCCTGACAGGGCAAATGGCCGATACGCAGTATTTT. Translating gives CASSPLTGQMADTQYF. This rearrangement joins TRBV4-1 to TRBJ2-3, with TRBD1 matching over 7 bases. V dropped 4 bases and J dropped 6; count of bases not matched to a gene: 13. The CDR3 runs to 16 residues. The V gene's germline CDR1 is MGHRA and CDR2 YSYEKL.